This TCR beta chain was identified in a study of cytomegalovirus exposure and HLA in healthy donors. Study-wide results and limits: Data from an earlier analysis indicated that most TCR beta V segments were productive either about 87% or about 30% of the time. As immune exposure information, only CMV serostatus was available. Most TCRs appeared rarely, but some public TCRs recurred in many donors.

Germline V lookup: CDR1 SGHDN, CDR2 FVKESK. The CDR3 extends over 15 amino acids. Trimming took 1 base from V and 2 from J; bases not matched to a gene: 2. The PCR made use of 60 Vbeta and 13 Jbeta primers. Generated by immunoSEQ multiplex PCR, the TCRdb table keeps only in-frame clones and is missing some. The sample includes about 190,000 clones, around 83% seen only once; the top ten take 1.6%. A few counts support this clone. Its antigen is as yet unknown. Different DNA sequences within this sample yield the same CDR3. Regarding donors, all were healthy bone marrow donors. The sample consisted of PBMCs. V gene TRBV14 combines with J gene TRBJ2-7, with 10 positions matching TRBD2. The source of this sequence is a man aged 45-60 years in good health and CMV-seronegative. The CDR3 nucleotides read TGTGCCAGCAGCCAAGTAGCGGGAGGCCCCTACGAGCAGTACTTC. It encodes CASSQVAGGPYEQYF.